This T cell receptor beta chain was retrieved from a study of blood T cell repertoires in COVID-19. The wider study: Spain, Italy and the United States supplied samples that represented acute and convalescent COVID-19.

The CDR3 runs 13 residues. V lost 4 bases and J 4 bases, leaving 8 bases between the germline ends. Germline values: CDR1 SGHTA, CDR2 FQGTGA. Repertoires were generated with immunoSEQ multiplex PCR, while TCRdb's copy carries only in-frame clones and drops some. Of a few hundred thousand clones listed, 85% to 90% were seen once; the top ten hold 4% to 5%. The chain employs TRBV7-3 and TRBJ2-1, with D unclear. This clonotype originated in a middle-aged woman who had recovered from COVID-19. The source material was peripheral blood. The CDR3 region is CASSSQNYNEQFF. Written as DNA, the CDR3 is TGTGCCAGCAGCTCACAGAATTACAATGAGCAGTTCTTC.